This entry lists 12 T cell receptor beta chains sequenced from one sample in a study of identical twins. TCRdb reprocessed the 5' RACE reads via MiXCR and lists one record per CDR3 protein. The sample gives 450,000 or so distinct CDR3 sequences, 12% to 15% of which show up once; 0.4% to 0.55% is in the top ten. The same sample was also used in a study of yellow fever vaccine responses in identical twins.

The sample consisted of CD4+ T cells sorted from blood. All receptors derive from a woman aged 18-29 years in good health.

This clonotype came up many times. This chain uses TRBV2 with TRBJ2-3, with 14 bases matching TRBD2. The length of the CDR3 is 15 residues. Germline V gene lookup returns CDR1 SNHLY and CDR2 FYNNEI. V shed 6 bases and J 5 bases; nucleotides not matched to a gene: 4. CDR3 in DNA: TGTGCCAGCAGATTCGGACTAGCGGGGGGAGATACGCAGTATTTT. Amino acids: CASRFGLAGGDTQYF. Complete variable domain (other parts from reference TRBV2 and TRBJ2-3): EPEVTQTPSHQVTQMGQEVILRCVPISNHLYFYWYRQILGQKVEFLVSFYNNEISEKSEIFDDQFSVERPDGSNFTLKIRSTKLEDSAMYFCASRFGLAGGDTQYFGPGTRLTVL.

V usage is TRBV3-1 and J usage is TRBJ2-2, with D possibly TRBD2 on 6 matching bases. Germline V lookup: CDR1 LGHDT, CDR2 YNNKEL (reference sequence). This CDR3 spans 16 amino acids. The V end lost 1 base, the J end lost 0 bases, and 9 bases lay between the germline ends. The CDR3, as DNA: TGTGCCAGCAGCCAAGGGACTACCCCGAACACCGGGGAGCTGTTTTTT. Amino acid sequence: CASSQGTTPNTGELFF.

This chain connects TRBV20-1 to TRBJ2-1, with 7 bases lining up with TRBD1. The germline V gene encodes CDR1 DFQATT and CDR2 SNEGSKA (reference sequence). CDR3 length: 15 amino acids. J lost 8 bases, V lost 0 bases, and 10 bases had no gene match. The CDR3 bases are TGCAGTGCTAGAGATCTTTCTAGAGGGGGCGATGAGCAGTTCTTC. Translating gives CSARDLSRGGDEQFF.

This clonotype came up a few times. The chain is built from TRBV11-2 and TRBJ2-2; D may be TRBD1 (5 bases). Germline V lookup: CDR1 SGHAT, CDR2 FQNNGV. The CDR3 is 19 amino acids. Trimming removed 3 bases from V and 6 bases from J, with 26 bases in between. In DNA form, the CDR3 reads TGTGCCAGCAGCTTCACTGGTGTTCTCCAGGGTCGCTCTCCCGGGGAGCTGTTTTTT. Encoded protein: CASSFTGVLQGRSPGELFF.

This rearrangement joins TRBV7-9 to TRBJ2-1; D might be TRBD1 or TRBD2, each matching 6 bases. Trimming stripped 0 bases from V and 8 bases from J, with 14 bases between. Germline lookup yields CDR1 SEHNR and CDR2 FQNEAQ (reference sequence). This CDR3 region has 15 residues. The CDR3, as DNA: TGTGCCAGCAGCTTAGCGAGGGGGGCGGTGGATGAGCAGTTCTTC. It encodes CASSLARGAVDEQFF.

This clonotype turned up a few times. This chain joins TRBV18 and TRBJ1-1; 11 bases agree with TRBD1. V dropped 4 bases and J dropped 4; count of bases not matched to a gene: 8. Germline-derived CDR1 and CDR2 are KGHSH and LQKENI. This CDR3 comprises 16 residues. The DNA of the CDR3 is TGTGCCAGCTCACGACTGGGGACAGGGGGGTCCACTGAAGCTTTCTTT. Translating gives CASSRLGTGGSTEAFF.

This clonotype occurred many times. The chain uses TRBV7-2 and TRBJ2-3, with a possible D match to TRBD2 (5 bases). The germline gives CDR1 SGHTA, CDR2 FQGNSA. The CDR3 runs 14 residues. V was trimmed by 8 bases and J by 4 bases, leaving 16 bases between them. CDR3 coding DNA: TGTGCCAGCGGACTGTACGGTCCCTCAGATACGCAGTATTTT. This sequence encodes CASGLYGPSDTQYF.

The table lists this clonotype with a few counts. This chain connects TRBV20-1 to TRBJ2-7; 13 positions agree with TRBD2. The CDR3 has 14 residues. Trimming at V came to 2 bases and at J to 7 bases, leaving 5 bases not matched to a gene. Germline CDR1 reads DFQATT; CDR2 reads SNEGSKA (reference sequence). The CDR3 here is CSARRTSGRTEQYF. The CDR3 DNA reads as TGCAGTGCTAGACGGACTAGCGGGAGAACTGAGCAGTACTTC.

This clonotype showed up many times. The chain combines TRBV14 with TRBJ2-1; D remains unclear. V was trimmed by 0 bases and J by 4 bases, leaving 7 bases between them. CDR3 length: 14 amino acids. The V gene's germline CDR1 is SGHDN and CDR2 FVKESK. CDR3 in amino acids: CASSQDTDYNEQFF. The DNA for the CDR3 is TGTGCCAGCAGCCAAGACACGGATTACAATGAGCAGTTCTTC.

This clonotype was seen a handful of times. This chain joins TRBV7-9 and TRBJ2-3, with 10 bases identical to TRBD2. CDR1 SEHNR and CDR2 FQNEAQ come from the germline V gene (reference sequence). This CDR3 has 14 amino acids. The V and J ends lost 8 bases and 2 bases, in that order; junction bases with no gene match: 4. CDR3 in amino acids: CASRAGGYTDTQYF. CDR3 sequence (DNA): TGTGCCAGCCGAGCGGGGGGGTACACAGATACGCAGTATTTT.

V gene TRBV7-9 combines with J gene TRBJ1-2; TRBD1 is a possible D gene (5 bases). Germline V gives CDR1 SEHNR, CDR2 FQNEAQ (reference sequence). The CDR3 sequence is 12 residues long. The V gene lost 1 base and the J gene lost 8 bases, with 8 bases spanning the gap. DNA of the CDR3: TGTGCCAGCAGCTTAGTACAGGCCGGCTACACCTTC. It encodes CASSLVQAGYTF.

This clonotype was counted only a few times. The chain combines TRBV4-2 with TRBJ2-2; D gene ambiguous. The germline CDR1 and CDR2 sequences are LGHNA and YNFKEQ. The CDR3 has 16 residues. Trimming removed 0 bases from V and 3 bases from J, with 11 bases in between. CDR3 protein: CASSQDLVGDTGELFF. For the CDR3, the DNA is TGTGCCAGCAGCCAAGATCTCGTTGGGGACACCGGGGAGCTGTTTTTT.